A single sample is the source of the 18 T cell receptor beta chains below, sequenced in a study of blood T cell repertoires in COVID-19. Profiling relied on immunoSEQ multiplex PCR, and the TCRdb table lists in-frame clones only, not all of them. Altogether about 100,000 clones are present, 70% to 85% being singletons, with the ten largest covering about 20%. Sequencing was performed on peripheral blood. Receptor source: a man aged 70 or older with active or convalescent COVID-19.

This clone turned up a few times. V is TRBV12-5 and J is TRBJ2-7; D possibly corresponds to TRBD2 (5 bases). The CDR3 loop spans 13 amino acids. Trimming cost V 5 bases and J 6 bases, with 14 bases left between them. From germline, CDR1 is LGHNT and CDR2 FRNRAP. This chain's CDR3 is CASGPIGVGEQYF. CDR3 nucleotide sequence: TGTGCTAGTGGTCCTATCGGGGTAGGCGAGCAGTACTTC.

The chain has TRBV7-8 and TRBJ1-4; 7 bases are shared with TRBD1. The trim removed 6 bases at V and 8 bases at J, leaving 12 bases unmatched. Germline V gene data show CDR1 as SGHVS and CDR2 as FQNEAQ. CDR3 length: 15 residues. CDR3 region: CASSLATGVGEKLFF. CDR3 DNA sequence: TGTGCCAGCAGTTTGGCCACAGGGGTGGGAGAAAAACTGTTTTTT.

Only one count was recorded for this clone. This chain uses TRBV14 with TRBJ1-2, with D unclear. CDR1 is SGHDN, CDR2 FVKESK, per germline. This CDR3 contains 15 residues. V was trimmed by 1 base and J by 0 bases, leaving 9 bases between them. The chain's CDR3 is CASSQAREANYGYTF. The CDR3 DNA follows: TGTGCCAGCAGCCAAGCCCGGGAAGCTAACTATGGCTACACCTTC.

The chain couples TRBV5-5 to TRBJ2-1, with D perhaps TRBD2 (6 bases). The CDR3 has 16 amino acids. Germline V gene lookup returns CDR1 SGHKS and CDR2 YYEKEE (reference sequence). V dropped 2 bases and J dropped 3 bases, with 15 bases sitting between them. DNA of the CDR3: TGTGCCAGCAGCTTAGAGCGGGCTGATATCTACAATGAGCAGTTCTTC. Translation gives CASSLERADIYNEQFF.

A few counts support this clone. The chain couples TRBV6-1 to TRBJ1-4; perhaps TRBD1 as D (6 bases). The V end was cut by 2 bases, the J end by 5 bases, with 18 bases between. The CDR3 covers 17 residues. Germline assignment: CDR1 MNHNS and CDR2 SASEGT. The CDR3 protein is CASSESLRTVGNEKLFF. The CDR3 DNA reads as TGTGCCAGCAGTGAAAGTTTAAGGACAGTGGGGAATGAAAAACTGTTTTTT.

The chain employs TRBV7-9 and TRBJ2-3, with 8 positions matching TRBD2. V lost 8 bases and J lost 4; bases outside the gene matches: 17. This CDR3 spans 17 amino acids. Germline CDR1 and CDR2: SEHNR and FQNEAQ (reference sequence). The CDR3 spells CASLSPGGALGADTQYF. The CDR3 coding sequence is TGTGCCAGCCTATCTCCCGGGGGGGCCTTAGGAGCAGATACGCAGTATTTT.

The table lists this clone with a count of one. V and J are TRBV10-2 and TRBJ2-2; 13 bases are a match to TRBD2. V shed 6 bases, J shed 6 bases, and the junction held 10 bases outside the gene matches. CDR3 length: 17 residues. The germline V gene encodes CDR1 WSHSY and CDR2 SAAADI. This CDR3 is CASSNTLGLAGSGELFF. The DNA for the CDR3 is TGCGCCAGCAGCAACACCCTGGGACTAGCGGGATCCGGGGAGCTGTTTTTT.

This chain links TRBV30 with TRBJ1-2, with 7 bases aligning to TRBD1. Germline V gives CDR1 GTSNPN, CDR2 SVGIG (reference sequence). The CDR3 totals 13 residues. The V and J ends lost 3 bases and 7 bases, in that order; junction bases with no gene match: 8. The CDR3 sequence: CAWRNTGTVGYTF. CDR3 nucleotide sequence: TGTGCCTGGAGAAACACCGGGACAGTTGGCTACACCTTC.

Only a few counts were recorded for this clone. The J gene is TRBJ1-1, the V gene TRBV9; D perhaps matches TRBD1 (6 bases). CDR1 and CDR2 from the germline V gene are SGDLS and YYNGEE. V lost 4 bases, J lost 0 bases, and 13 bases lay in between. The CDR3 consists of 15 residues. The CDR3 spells CASSHRVEMNTEAFF. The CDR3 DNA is TGTGCCAGCAGCCACAGGGTGGAGATGAACACTGAAGCTTTCTTT.

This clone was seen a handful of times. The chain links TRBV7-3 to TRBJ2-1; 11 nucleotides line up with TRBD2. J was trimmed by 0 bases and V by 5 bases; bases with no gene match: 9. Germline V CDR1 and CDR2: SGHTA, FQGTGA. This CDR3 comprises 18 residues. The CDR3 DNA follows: TGTGCCAGCAGCCGTGGGGTGACTAGCGGGGACTCCTACAATGAGCAGTTCTTC. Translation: CASSRGVTSGDSYNEQFF.

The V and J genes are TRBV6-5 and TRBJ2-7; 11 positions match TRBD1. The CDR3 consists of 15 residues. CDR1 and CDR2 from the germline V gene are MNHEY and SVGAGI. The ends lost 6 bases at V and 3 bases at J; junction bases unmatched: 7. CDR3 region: CASRARTGGNYEQYF. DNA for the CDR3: TGTGCCAGCAGAGCCCGGACAGGGGGCAACTACGAGCAGTACTTC.

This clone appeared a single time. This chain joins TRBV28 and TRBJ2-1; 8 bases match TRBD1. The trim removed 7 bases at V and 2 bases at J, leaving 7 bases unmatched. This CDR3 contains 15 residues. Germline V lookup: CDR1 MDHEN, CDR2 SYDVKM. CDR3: CASTSGTGTYNEQFF. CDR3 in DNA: TGTGCCAGCACCTCCGGGACAGGAACCTACAATGAGCAGTTCTTC.

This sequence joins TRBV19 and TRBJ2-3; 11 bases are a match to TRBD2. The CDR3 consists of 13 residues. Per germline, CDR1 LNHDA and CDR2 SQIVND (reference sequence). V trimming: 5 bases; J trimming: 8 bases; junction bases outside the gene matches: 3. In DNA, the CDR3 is TGTGCCAGTAGTGTAACTAGCGGGAGTACGCAGTATTTT. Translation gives CASSVTSGSTQYF. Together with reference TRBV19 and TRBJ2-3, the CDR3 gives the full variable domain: DGGITQSPKYLFRKEGQNVTLSCEQNLNHDAMYWYRQDPGQGLRLIYYSQIVNDFQKGDIAEGYSVSREKKESFPLTVTSAQKNPTAFYLCASSVTSGSTQYFGPGTRLTVL.

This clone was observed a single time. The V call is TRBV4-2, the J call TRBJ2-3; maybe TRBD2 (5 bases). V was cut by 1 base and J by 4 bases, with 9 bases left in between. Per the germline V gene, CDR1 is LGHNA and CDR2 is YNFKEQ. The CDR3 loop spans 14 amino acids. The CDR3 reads CASSQGPEADTQYF. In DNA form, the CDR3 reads TGTGCCAGCAGCCAAGGGCCGGAGGCAGATACGCAGTATTTT.

Here the CDR3 DNA reads TGTGCCAGCAGCCAGACAGCGAACTCCTACGAGCAGTACTTC. Its protein is CASSQTANSYEQYF. This sequence joins TRBV6-5 and TRBJ2-7; D may be TRBD1 (5 bases). The CDR3 has 14 amino acids. Per the germline V gene, CDR1 is MNHEY and CDR2 is SVGAGI. Trimming removed 6 bases at V and 0 bases at J, with 12 bases between.

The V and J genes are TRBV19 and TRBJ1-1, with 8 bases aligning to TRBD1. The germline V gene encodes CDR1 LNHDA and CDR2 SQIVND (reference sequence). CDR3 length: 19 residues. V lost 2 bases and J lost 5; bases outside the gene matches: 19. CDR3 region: CASSIQTGRIQGVSTEAFF. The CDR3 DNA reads TGTGCCAGTAGTATACAGACAGGGAGGATACAGGGGGTGAGTACTGAAGCTTTCTTT.

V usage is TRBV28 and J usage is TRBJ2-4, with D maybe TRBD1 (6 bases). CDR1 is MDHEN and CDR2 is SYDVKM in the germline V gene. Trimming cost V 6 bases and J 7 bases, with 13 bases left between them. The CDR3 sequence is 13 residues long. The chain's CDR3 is CASSLQGRNIQYF. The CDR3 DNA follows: TGTGCCAGCAGCCTACAGGGTAGGAACATTCAGTACTTC.

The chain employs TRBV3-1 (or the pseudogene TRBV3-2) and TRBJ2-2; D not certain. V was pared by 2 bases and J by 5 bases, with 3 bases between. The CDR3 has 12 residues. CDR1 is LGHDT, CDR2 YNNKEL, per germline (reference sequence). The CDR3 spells CASSQLTGELFF. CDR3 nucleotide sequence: TGTGCCAGCAGCCAATTAACCGGGGAGCTGTTTTTT.